This T cell receptor (beta chain) was documented in a study of T cells expressing NK-cell markers. Per the germline V gene, CDR1 is SGHTA and CDR2 is FQGNSA. The CDR3 extends over 15 amino acids. From its re-call of the 5' RACE reads, TCRdb lists each CDR3 protein once, without DNA. The sample has more than 120,000 distinct CDR3 sequences. The material sequenced was blood T cells: a sorted CD56 or NKG2C T cell subset, CD4+ or CD8+ T cells, or bulk PBMC T cells (not recorded which). The rearrangement uses TRBV7-2 and TRBJ2-3; the D gene TCRdb calls, TRBD2, cannot be checked with no DNA. This sequence was found in a man younger than 35 in good health. The CDR3 sequence: CASSLQAPSTDTQYF.